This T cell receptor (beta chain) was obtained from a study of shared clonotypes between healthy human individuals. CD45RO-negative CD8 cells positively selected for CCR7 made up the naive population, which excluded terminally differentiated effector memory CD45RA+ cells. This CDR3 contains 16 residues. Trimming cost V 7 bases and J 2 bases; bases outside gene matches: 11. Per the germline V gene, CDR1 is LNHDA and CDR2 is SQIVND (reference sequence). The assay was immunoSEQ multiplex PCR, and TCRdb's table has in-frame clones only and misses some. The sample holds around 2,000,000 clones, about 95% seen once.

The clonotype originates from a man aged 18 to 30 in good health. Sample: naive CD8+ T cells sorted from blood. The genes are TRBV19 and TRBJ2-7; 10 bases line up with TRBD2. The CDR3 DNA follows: TGTGCCAGTACCCAAGCGGGAGGGGGGTTCCCCTACGAGCAGTACTTC. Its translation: CASTQAGGGFPYEQYF.